A single TCR beta chain is shown here with its context. This clone came up once. The specificity of this receptor is unknown. Per-nucleotide qualities are absent, and no much larger clonotype sits a single base away. From the cysteine up to the phenylalanine, the CDR3 has a length of 16 residues. The sequence is cut down to CDR3 DNA, 48 bases in frame from base 1. As encoded in the germline V gene, CDR1 is SGHRS while CDR2 is YFSETQ. Compared with germline, V lacks 1 base and J lacks 5 bases; bases without a gene match: 8. This sample stems from a study of blood T cell repertoires in COVID-19 (dated by TCRdb to 2020 to 2022). Looking at the study overall: Recovered participants in ImmuneRACE Cohort 3 were defined as having two consecutive negative NP/OP PCR tests, clearance from a healthcare professional, or resolution of symptoms. Subjects who had been exposed to COVID-19, were actively infected with it, or had recovered from it provided the deeply sampled blood TCRbeta repertoires that made up the dataset. The prospective study material was composed of cDNA or gDNA derived from T cells, B-cell-depleted T cells, or PBMCs. HLA class I and class II types, where available, came from metadata supplied by the sample provider rather than from assay-based typing. Collaborator samples came from the United States, Italy and Spain and covered acute and convalescent phases of COVID-19. The samples were drawn from the first 160 participants of the ongoing ImmuneRACE study and from 1,254 subjects provided by 6 global collaborators. The repertoires were released in a freely available public database meant as a resource for research on the immune response to SARS-CoV-2. A de-identified subject ID, COVID-19 status, age in years and sex were almost always included in the sample metadata. Points the paper makes about the study in general: Clinical and demographic metadata were provided uncurated, with the amount varying by source and participant.

Participants in the prospective study were aged about 18 to 90 years, lived in 20 to 25 United States geographic areas, and enrolled through a virtual design. In the prospective study, participants were assigned to cohorts based on the clinical history participants reported in a screening survey and a study questionnaire. Each participant in the prospective study had whole blood, serum and a nasopharyngeal or oropharyngeal swab collected by mobile phlebotomists. Prospective study participants could optionally give additional blood draws and questionnaires over an approximately two-month period. Before DNA extraction, prospective study blood samples were shipped either frozen or at room temperature. TCRbeta CDR3 regions were amplified from genomic DNA using the immunoSEQ Assay, a bias-controlled multiplex PCR. As for how the authors treated the data: Within the assay, amplification of reference gene primers was used to estimate how many nucleated cells each sample contained. Sequence reads were collapsed and filtered to measure the absolute abundance of every unique TCRbeta CDR3 rearrangement. For each sample, productive Simpson clonality was calculated by taking the square root of Simpson's diversity index across productive rearrangements. TCRdb re-hosts the immuneACCESS table, in-frame sequences only. Its copies lack some clones; in the studies checked, an unresolved V gene accounts for under half of them, and the cause for the rest is not known. That table gives V, J and clone size, and the DNA gave D and trimming. The sample profile shows 200,000 to 250,000 clones; roughly 90% of them were found once. The ten largest clones represent 3% to 3.5% of the sample.

The clonotype comes from a woman in her forties or fifties in a cohort exposed to, infected with or recovered from COVID-19 (not recorded which). The chain uses TRBV5-1 and TRBJ2-5; the junction holds 10 bases that match TRBD2. The sequenced sample consisted of PBMCs or T cells enriched from blood (not recorded which). The CDR3 region reads CASSLIALAGAETQYF. The nucleotide sequence reads as follows: TGCGCCAGCAGCTTGATAGCCCTAGCGGGGGCGGAGACCCAGTACTTC.